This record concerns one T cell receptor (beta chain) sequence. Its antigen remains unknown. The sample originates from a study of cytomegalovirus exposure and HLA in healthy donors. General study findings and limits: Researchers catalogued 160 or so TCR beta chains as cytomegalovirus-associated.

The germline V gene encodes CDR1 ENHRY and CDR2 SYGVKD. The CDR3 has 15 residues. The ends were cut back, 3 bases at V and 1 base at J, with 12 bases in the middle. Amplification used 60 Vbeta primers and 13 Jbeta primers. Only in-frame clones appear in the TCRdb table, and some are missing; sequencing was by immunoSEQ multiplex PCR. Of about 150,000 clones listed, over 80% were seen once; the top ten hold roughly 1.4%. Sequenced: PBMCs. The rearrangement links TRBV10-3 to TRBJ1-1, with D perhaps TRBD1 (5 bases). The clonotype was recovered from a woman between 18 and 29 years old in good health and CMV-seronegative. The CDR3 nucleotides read TGTGCCATCAGTGATACAGGCCTTTCGAACACTGAAGCTTTCTTT. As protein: CAISDTGLSNTEAFF.